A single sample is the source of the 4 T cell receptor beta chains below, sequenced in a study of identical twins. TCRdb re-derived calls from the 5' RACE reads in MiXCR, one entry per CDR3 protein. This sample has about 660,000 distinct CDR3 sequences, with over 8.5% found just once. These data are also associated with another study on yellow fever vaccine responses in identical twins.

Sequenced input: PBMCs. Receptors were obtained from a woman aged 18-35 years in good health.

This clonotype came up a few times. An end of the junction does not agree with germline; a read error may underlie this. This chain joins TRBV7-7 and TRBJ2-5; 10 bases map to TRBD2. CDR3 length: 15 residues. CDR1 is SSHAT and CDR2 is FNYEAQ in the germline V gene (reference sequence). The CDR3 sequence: CASSVAGGPQETQYF. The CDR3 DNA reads TGTGCTAGCAGCGTAGCGGGGGGCCCCCAAGAGACCCAGTACTTC. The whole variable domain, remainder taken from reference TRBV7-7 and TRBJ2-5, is GAGVSQSPRYKVTKRGQDVTLRCDPISSHATLYWYQQALGQGPEFLTYFNYEAQPDKSGLPSDRFSAERPEGSISTLTIQRTEQRDSAMYRCASSVAGGPQETQYFGPGTRLLVL.

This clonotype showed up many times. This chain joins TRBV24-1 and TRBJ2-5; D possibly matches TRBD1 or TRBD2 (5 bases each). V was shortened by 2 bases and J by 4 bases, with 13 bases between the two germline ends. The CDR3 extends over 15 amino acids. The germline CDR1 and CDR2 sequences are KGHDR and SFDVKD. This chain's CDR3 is CATSDWGRRGETQYF. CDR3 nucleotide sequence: TGTGCCACCAGTGATTGGGGACGACGCGGAGAGACCCAGTACTTC.

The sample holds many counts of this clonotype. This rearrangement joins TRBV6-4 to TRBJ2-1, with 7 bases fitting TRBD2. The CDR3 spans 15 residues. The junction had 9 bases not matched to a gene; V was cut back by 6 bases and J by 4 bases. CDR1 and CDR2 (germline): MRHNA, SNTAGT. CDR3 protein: CASSHDSSGYNEQFF. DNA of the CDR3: TGTGCCAGCAGCCACGATTCTAGCGGTTACAATGAGCAGTTCTTC.

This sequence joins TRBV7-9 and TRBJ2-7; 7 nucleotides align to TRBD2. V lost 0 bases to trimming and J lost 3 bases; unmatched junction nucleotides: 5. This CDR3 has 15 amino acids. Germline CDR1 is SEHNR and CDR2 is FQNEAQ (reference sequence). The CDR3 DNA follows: TGTGCCAGCAGCTTAGCGGGAGGGCCTCTCTACGAGCAGTACTTC. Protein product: CASSLAGGPLYEQYF.